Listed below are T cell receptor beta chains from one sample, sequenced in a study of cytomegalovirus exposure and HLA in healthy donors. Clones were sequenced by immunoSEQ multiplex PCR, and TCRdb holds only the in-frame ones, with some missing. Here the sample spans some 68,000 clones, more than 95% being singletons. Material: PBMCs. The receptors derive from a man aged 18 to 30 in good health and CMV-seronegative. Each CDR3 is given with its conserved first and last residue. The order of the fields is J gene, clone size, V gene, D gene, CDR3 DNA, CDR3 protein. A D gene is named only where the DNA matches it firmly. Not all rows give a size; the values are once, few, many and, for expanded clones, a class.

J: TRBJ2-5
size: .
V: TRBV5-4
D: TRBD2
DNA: TGTGCCAGCAGCCAAGGGACTAGCGGGAGGGCCGGAGAGACCCAGTACTTC
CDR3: CASSQGTSGRAGETQYF

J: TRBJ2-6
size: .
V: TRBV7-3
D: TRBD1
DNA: TGTGCCAGCAGCTTCCTGCCGGGACAGGGGGTGACTGGGGCCAACGTCCTGACTTTC
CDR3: CASSFLPGQGVTGANVLTF

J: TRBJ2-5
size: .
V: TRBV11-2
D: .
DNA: TGTGCCAGCAGCTCAGCGGCTACTCAAGAGACCCAGTACTTC
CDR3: CASSSAATQETQYF

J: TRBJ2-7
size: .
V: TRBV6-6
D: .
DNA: TGTGCCAGCAGCCGCGGACAGCTCTACGAGCAGTACTTC
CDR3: CASSRGQLYEQYF

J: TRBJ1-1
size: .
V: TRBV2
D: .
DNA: TGTGCCAGCAGTCCCAATACACAGAACACTGAAGCTTTCTTT
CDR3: CASSPNTQNTEAFF

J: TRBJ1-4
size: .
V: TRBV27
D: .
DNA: TGTGCCAGCAGTCCCGCGGGGGTGGGGGAAAAACTGTTTTTT
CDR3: CASSPAGVGEKLFF

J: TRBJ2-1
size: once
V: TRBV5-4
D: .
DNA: TGTGCCAGCAGCTTAAGAGGGAGCTCCTACAATGAGCAGTTCTTC
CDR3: CASSLRGSSYNEQFF

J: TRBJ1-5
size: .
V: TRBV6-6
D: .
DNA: TGTGCCAGCAGTTACTTGCAGGGTAGCAATCAGCCCCAGCATTTT
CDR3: CASSYLQGSNQPQHF

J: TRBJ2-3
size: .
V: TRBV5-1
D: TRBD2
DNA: TGCGCCAGCAGCTTGGCGGGGACTAGCGAACAAAGAGATACGCAGTATTTT
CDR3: CASSLAGTSEQRDTQYF

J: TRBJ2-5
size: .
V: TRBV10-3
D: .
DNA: TGTGCCATCAGTGGTAGCAATAAAGAGACCCAGTACTTC
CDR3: CAISGSNKETQYF

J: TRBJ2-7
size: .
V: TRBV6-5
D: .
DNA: TGTGCCAGCAGTCGTACAGGGGGGGCCTACGAGCAGTACTTC
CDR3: CASSRTGGAYEQYF

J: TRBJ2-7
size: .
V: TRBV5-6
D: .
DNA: TGTGCCAGCAGCGGGATCCGGGACTTTTCCCCCTACGAGCAGTACTTC
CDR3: CASSGIRDFSPYEQYF

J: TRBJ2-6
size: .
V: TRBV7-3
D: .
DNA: TGTGCCAGCAGCCAAAGGCTAGGTGTTTTGTCTGGGGCCAACGTCCTGACTTTC
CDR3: CASSQRLGVLSGANVLTF

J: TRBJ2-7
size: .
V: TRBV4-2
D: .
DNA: TGTGCCAGCAGCCAAGATATAGGTCTCAAGAAGGGGGAGCAGTACTTC
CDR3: CASSQDIGLKKGEQYF

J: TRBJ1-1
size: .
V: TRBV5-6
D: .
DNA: TGTGCCAGCAGCTTTAGGTCTGGGGGCCTGATCACTGAAGCTTTCTTT
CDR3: CASSFRSGGLITEAFF

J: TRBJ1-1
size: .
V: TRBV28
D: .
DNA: TGTGCCAGCACGTTCGGACAGAACACTGAAGCTTTCTTT
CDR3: CASTFGQNTEAFF

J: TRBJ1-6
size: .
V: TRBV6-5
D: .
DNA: TGTGCCAGCAGTTACTCGAAAAGGGAGATTTCACCCCTCCACTTT
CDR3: CASSYSKREISPLHF

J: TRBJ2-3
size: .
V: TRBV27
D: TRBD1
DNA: TGTGCCAGCACCCCAGGGGGAAGCACAGATACGCAGTATTTT
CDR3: CASTPGGSTDTQYF

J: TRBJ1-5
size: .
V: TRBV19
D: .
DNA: TGTGCCAGTACTTCTACGAATCAGCCCCAGCATTTT
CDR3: CASTSTNQPQHF

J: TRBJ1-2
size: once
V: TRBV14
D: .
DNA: TGTGCCAGCAGCCAAGCCCAGGTCGGCGGCTACACCTTC
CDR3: CASSQAQVGGYTF

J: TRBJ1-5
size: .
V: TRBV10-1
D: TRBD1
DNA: TGCGCCAGCAGGACAGGGCGTTATAGCAATCAGCCCCAGCATTTT
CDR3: CASRTGRYSNQPQHF

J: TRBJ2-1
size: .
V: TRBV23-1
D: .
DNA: TGCGCCAGCAGTCAAGGACCAGGGGTCCACTACAATGAGCAGTTCTTC
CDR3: CASSQGPGVHYNEQFF

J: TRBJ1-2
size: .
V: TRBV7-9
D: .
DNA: TGTGCCAGCAGCTTAGTGGGCCAGTTCTATGGCTACACCTTC
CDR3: CASSLVGQFYGYTF

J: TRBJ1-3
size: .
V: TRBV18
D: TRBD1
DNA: TGTGCCAGCTCACCAAAGTCGGGACAGGGGTTTTCTGGAAACACCATATATTTT
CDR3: CASSPKSGQGFSGNTIYF

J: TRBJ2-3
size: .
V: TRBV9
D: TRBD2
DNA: TGTGCCAGCAGCCCCAGGGCCCTAGCGGGATCCACAGATACGCAGTATTTT
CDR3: CASSPRALAGSTDTQYF

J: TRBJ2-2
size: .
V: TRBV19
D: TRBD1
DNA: TGTGCCAGTAGTATCTTCTTCCCATTCGGACAGGGGAACACCGGGGAGCTGTTTTTT
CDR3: CASSIFFPFGQGNTGELFF

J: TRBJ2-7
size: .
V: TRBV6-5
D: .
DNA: TGTGCCAGCAGCCCTGGACAGAACTACGAGCAGTACTTC
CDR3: CASSPGQNYEQYF

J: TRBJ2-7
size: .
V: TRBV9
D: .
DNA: TGTGCCAGCAGCGTAGGAAGGGGAAGGATCGACGAGCAGTACTTC
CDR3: CASSVGRGRIDEQYF

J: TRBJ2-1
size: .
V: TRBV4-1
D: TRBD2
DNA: TGCGCCAGCCATAGGACTAGCGGGAGCTATGGTGAGCAGTTCTTC
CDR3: CASHRTSGSYGEQFF

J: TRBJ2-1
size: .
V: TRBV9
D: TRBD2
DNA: TGTGCCAGCAGCGTCCTCGGGACTAGCGGATACAATGAGCAGTTCTTC
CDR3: CASSVLGTSGYNEQFF

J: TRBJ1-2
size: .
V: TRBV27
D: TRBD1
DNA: TGTGCCAGCAGTTCCCGGGGACAGGGGGGATATGGCTACACCTTC
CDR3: CASSSRGQGGYGYTF

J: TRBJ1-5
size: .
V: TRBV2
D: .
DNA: TGTGCCAGCAGGGCCGCACCTAGCAATCAGCCCCAGCATTTT
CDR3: CASRAAPSNQPQHF

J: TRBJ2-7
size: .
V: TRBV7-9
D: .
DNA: TGTGCCAGCAGCATCGGAGGCTACTACGAGCAGTACTTC
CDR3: CASSIGGYYEQYF

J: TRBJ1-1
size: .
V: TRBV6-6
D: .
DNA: TGTGCCAGCAGTTACATGACGGGAGGGGACACTGAAGCTTTCTTT
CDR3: CASSYMTGGDTEAFF

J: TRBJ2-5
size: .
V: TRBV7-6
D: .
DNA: TGTGCCAGCAGCTTAGGTGGTACAGTAGAGACCCAGTACTTC
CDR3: CASSLGGTVETQYF

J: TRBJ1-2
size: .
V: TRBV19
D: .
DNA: TGTGCCAGTAGTATAGATGATTTGGTTGGGGCAGGAGGCTACACCTTC
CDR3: CASSIDDLVGAGGYTF

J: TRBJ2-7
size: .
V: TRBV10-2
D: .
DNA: TGCGCCAGCAGTGAGTCGGGGGGGCGCGGGTCCTACGAGCAGTACTTC
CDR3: CASSESGGRGSYEQYF

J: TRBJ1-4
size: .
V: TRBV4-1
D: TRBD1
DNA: TGCGCCAGCAGCCACATACCGGGACAGGGGCCCGCAACTAATGAAAAACTGTTTTTT
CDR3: CASSHIPGQGPATNEKLFF

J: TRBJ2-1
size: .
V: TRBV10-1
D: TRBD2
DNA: TGCGCCAGCAGTAAAACTAGCGGAGCCTACAATGAGCAGTTCTTC
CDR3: CASSKTSGAYNEQFF

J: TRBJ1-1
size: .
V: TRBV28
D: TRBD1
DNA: TGTGCCAGCAGAGTACAGGGGAAGGAGACTGAAGCTTTCTTT
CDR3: CASRVQGKETEAFF

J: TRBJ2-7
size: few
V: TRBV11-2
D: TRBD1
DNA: TGTGCCAGCAGCCTCGACAGGGACGAGCAGTACTTC
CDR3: CASSLDRDEQYF

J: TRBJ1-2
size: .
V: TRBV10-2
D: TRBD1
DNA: TGCGCCAGCATGGGACAGGCCTATGGCTACACCTTC
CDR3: CASMGQAYGYTF

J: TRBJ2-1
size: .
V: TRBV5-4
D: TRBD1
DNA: TGTGCCAGCAGCGCGACAGGGGCCCCCTACAATGAGCAGTTCTTC
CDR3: CASSATGAPYNEQFF

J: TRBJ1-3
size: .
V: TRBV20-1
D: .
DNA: TGCAGTGCTCTTGGAAACACCATATATTTT
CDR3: CSALGNTIYF

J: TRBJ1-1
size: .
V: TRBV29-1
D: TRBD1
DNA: TGCAGCGCATCCGGGACAGGGGAACAGAGAGCTGAAGCTTTCTTT
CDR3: CSASGTGEQRAEAFF

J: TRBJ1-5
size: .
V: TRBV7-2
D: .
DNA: TGTGCCAGCAGCGCCGGGACACATAGCAATCAGCCCCAGCATTTT
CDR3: CASSAGTHSNQPQHF

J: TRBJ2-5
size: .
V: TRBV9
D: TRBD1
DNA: TGTGCCAGCAGCACGAACAGGGGGAGGGAGACCCAGTACTTC
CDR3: CASSTNRGRETQYF

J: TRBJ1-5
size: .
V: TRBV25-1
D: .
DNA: TGTGCCAGCAGTGCAGGGAGCAATCAGCCCCAGCATTTT
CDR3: CASSAGSNQPQHF

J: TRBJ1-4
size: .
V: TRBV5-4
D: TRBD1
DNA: TGTGCCAGCAGTGCTCGACAGGGGGGATTTGAAAAACTGTTTTTT
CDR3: CASSARQGGFEKLFF

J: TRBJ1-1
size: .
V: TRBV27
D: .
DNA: TGTGCCAGCAGTCCCGGGTCAGGGTACACTGAAGCTTTCTTT
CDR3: CASSPGSGYTEAFF

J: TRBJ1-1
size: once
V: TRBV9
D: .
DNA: TGTGCCAGCAGCAAAGCCGGAGGCGAAGACACTGAAGCTTTCTTT
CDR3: CASSKAGGEDTEAFF

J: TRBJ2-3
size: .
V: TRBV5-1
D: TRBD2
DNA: TGCGCCAGCAGCTTGGTTAGCGGGAGCACAGATACGCAGTATTTT
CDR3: CASSLVSGSTDTQYF